This TCR beta chain comes out of a study of blood T cell repertoires in COVID-19. The germline V gene encodes CDR1 MNHEY and CDR2 SVGAGI. CDR3 size: 12 residues. V was clipped by 5 bases and J by 4 bases, with 8 bases between them. Repertoires were generated with immunoSEQ multiplex PCR, while TCRdb's copy carries only in-frame clones and drops some. The sample includes about 160,000 clones, roughly 90% of them seen just once. The sequence was collected from a woman aged 55-75 years who had recovered from COVID-19. The sequenced sample was peripheral blood. The V and J genes are TRBV6-5 and TRBJ1-2; D remains ambiguous. In DNA, the CDR3 is TGTGCCAGCAGTCGACTGGGCTATGGCTACACCTTC. It yields the protein CASSRLGYGYTF.